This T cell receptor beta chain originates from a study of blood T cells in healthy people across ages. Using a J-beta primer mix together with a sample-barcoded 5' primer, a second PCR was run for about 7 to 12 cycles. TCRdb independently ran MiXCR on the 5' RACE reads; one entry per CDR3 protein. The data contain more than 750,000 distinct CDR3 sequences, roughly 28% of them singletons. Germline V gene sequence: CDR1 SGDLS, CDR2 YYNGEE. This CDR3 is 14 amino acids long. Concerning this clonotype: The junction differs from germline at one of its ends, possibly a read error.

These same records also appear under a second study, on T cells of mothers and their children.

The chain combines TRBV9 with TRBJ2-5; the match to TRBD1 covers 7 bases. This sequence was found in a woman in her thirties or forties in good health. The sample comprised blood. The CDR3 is CVSSVGQRQETQYF. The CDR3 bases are TGTGTCAGCAGCGTGGGACAGAGACAAGAGACCCAGTACTTC.